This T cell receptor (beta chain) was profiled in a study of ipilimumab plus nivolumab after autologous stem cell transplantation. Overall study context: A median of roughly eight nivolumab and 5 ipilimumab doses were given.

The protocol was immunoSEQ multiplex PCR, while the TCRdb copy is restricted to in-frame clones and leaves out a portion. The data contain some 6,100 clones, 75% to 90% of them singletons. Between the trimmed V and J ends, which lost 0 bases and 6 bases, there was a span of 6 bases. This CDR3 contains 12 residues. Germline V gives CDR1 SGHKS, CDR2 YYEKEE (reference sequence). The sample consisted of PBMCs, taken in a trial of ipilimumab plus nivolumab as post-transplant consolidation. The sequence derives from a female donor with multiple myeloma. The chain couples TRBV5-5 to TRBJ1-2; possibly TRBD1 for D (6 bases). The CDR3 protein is CASSLAGDGYTF. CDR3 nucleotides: TGTGCCAGCAGCTTGGCAGGGGATGGCTACACCTTC.